This record covers a single T cell receptor (beta chain). Its antigen is not known. Germline V gene sequence: CDR1 SGHKS, CDR2 YYEKEE (reference sequence). This CDR3 is built from 14 residues. V was pared by 4 bases and J by 2 bases, with 13 bases between. The data belong to a study of early T cells in non-severe SARS-CoV-2 infection. Each cDNA molecule carried a unique molecular identifier. TCRdb ran MiXCR on the 5' RACE reads and lists one entry per CDR3 protein. In the table there are roughly 92,000 distinct CDR3 sequences, approximately 12% of which are singletons. Whole-study results and caveats: In VDJdb matching, anti-spike CD8 responses were favored while private and CD4 specificities went missing.

The sample consisted of whole blood, taken at baseline. V usage is TRBV5-5 and J usage is TRBJ2-7, with D perhaps TRBD1 (6 bases). The source of this sequence is an adult who was a healthcare worker with PCR-confirmed SARS-CoV-2 infection or an uninfected control (not recorded which). CDR3 bases: TGTGCCAGCAGCCTATACAGGGTGACCTACGAGCAGTACTTC. Protein product: CASSLYRVTYEQYF.